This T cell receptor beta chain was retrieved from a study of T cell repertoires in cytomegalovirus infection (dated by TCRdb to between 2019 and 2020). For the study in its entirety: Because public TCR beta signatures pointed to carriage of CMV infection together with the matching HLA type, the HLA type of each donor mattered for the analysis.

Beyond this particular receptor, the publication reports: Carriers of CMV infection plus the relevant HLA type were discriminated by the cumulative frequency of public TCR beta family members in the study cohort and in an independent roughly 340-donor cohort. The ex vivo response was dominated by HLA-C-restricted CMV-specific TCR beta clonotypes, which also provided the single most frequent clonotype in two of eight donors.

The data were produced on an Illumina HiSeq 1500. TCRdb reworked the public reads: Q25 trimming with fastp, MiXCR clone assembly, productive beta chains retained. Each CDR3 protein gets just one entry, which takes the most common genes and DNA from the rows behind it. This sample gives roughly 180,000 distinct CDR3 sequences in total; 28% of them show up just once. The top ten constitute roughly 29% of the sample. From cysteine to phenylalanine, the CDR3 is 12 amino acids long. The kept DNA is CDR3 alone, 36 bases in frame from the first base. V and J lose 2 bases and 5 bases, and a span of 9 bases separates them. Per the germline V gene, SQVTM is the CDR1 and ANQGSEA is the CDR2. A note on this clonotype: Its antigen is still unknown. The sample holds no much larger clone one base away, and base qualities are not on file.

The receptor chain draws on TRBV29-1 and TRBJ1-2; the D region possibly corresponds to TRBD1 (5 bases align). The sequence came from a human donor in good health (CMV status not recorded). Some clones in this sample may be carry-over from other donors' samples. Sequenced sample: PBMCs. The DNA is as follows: TGCAGCGTTGAACGGGGGAGGTATGGCTACACCTTC. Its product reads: CSVERGRYGYTF. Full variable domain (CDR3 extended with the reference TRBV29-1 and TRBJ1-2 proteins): SAVISQKPSRDICQRGTSLTIQCQVDSQVTMMFWYRQQPGQSLTLIATANQGSEATYESGFVIDKFPISRPNLTFSTLTVSNMSPEDSSIYLCSVERGRYGYTFGSGTRLTVV.